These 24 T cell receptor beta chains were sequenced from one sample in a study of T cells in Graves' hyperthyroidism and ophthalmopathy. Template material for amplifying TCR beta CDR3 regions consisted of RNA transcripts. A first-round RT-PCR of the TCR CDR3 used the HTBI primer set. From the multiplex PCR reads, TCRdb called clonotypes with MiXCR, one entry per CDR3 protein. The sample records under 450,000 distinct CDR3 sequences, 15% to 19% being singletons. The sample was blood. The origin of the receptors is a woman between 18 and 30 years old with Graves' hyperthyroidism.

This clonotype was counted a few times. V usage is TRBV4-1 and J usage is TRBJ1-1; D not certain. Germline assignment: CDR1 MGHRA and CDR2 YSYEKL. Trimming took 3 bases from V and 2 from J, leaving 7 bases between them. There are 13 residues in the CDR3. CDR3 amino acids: CASSHSSNTEAFF. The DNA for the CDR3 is TGCGCCAGCAGCCACAGTTCCAACACTGAAGCTTTCTTT.

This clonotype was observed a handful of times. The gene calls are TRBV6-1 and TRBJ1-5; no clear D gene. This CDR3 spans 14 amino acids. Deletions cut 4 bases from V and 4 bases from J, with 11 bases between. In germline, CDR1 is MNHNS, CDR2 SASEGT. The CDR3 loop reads CASSGGIWNQPQHF. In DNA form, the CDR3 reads TGTGCCAGCAGTGGAGGTATTTGGAATCAGCCCCAGCATTTT.

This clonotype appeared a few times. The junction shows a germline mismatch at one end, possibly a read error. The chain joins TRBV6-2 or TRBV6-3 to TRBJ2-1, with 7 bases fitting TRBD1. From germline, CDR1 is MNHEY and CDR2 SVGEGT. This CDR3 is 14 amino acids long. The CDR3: CASSLRQGYTEQFF. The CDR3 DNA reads TGTGCCAGCAGTCTCAGACAGGGTTACACTGAGCAGTTCTTC.

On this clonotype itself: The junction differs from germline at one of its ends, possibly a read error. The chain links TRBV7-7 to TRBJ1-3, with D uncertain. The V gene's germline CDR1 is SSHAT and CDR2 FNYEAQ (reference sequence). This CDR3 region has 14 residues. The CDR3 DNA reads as TGTGCTAGCAGGAACGACCTAGAGGGAAACACCATATATTTT. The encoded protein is CASRNDLEGNTIYF.

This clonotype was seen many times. The CDR3: CASIGQAPEQYF. The CDR3 nucleotides are TGTGCCAGTATTGGACAGGCCCCCGAGCAGTACTTC. The chain joins TRBV6-1 to TRBJ2-7, with 7 bases that match TRBD1. The J segment lost 6 bases and the V segment lost 9 bases, leaving 8 bases of the junction unmatched. From germline, CDR1 is MNHNS and CDR2 SASEGT. This CDR3 is 12 amino acids long.

CDR3 nucleotide sequence: TGTGCCAGTAGTGCTACCGGACAGGGTGCAGATACGCAGTATTTT. The encoded protein is CASSATGQGADTQYF. V is TRBV19 and J is TRBJ2-3, with 8 bases that match TRBD1. The CDR3 contains 15 residues. V gave up 5 bases and J gave up 4 bases; unmatched junction bases: 8. CDR1 and CDR2 (germline): LNHDA, SQIVND (reference sequence).

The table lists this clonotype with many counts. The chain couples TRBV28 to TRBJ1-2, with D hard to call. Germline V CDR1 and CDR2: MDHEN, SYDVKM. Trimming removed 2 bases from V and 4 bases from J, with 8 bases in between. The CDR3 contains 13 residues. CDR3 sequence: CASSLNRGYGYTF. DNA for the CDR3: TGTGCCAGCAGTTTAAATCGCGGCTATGGCTACACCTTC.

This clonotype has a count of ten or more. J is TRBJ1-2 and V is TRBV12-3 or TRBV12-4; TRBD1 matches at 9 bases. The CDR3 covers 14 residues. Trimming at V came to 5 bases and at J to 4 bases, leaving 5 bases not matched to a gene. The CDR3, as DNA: TGTGCCAGCAGTCTACAGACAGGGGGCTATGGCTACACCTTC. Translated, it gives CASSLQTGGYGYTF.

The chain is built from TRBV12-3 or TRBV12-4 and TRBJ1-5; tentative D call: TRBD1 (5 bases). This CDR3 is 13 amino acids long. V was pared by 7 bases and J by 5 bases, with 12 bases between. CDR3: CASNGDLHQPQHF. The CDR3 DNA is TGTGCCAGCAATGGGGACCTTCATCAGCCCCAGCATTTT.

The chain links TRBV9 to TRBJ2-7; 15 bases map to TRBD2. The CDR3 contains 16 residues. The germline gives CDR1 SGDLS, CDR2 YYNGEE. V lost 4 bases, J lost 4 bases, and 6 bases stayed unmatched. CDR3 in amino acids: CASSQGTSGGFYEQYF. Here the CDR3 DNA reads TGTGCCAGCAGCCAAGGGACTAGCGGGGGGTTTTACGAGCAGTACTTC.

The chain's CDR3 is CASSPQLTNEKLFF. CDR3 bases: TGTGCCAGCAGCCCCCAGCTGACTAATGAAAAACTGTTTTTT. The chain links TRBV9 to TRBJ1-4; no firm D call. The CDR3 runs 14 residues. CDR1 and CDR2 (germline): SGDLS, YYNGEE. Trimming removed 4 bases from V and 2 bases from J, with 9 bases in between.

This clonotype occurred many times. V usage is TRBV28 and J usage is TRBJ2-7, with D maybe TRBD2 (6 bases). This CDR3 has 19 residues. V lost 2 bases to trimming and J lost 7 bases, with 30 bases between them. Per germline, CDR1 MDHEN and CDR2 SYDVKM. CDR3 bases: TGTGCCAGCAGTTTACACGCCGGGACTCCGATATCCAGTCCGAGGGAGCAGTACTTC. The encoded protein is CASSLHAGTPISSPREQYF.

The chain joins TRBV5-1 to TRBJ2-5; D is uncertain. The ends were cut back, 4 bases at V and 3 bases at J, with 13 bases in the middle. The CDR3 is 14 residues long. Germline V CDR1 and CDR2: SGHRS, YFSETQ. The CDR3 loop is CASSPAASEETQYF. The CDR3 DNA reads TGCGCCAGCAGCCCGGCGGCCTCAGAAGAGACCCAGTACTTC.

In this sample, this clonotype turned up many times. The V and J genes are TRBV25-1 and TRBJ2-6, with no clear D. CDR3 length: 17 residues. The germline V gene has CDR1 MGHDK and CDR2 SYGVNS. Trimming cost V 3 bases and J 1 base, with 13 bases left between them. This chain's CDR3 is CASSESNPRSGANVLTF. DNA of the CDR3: TGTGCCAGCAGTGAGAGCAACCCTAGGTCTGGGGCCAACGTCCTGACTTTC.

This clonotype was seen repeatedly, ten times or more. The CDR3, as DNA: TGTGCCAGCAGTTACGGCGGTTCGACTAATGAAAAACTGTTTTTT. Translated: CASSYGGSTNEKLFF. The chain employs TRBV6-6 and TRBJ1-4, with D unresolved. Trimming took off 2 bases at V and 2 bases at J, with 9 bases between the two ends. Germline CDR1 reads MNHNY; CDR2 reads SVGAGI (reference sequence). This CDR3 is 15 amino acids long.

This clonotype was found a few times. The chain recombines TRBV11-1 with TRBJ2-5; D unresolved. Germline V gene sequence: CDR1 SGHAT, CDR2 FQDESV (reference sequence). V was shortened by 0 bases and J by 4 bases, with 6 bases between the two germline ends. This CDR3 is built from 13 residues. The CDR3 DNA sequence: TGTGCCAGCAGCTTAGCCCTCGGAGAGACCCAGTACTTC. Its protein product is CASSLALGETQYF.

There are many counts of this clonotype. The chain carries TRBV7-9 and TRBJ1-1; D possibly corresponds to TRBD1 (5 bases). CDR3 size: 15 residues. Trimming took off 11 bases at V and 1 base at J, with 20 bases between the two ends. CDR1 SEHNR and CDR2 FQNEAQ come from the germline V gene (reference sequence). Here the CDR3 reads CAVGGKGLSNTEAFF. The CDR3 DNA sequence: TGTGCCGTTGGGGGAAAGGGGCTTTCGAACACTGAAGCTTTCTTT.

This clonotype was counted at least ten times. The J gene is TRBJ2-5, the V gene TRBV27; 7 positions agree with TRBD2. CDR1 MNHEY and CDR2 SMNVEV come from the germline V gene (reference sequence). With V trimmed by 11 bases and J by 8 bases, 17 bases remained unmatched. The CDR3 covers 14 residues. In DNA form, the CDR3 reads TGTGCCGTCCGACGGCGGGAGCCCCTAGGAACCCAGTACTTC. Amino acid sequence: CAVRRREPLGTQYF.

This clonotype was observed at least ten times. CDR3 nucleotides: TGTGCCAGCAGTGTAGGTCGCTATGGCTACACCTTC. Translation: CASSVGRYGYTF. The V gene is TRBV2, the J gene TRBJ1-2; D gene uncertain. The germline V gene encodes CDR1 SNHLY and CDR2 FYNNEI. V was trimmed by 4 bases and J by 4 bases, leaving 7 bases between them. There are 12 residues in the CDR3.

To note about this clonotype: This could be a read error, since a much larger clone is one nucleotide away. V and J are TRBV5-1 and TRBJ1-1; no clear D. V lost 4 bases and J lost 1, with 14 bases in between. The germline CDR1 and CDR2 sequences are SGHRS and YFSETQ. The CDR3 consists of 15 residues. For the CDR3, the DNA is TGCGCCAGCAGCCTAACCGCCCCAGAGAACACTGAAGCTTTCTTT. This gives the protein CASSLTAPENTEAFF.

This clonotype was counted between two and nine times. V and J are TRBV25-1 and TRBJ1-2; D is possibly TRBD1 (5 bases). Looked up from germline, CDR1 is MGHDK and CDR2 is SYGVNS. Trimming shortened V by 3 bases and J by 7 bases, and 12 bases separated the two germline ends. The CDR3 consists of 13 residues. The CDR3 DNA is TGTGCCAGCAGTGATCCCCGACAGCTTGGCTACACCTTC. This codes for CASSDPRQLGYTF.

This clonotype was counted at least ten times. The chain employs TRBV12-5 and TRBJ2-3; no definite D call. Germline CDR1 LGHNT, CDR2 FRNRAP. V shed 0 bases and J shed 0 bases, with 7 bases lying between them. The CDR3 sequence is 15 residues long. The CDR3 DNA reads TGTGCTAGTGGTTTGGTCCTCGGTAGCACAGATACGCAGTATTTT. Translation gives CASGLVLGSTDTQYF.

The DNA of the CDR3 is TGCAGTGCTAGAGCGGGCTTACAAGCTTTCTTT. Translated, it gives CSARAGLQAFF. V usage is TRBV20-1 and J usage is TRBJ1-1, with unresolved D. The germline V and J ends were trimmed by 1 base and 9 bases, with 9 bases remaining between them. Per the germline V gene, CDR1 is DFQATT and CDR2 is SNEGSKA (reference sequence). This CDR3 comprises 11 residues.

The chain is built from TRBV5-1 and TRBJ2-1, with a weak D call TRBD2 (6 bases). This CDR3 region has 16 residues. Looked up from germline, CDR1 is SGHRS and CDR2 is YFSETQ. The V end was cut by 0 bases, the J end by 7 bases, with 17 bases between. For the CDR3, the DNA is TGCGCCAGCAGCTTGGCCTATTCCCGGGGGTTTAATGAGCAGTTCTTC. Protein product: CASSLAYSRGFNEQFF.